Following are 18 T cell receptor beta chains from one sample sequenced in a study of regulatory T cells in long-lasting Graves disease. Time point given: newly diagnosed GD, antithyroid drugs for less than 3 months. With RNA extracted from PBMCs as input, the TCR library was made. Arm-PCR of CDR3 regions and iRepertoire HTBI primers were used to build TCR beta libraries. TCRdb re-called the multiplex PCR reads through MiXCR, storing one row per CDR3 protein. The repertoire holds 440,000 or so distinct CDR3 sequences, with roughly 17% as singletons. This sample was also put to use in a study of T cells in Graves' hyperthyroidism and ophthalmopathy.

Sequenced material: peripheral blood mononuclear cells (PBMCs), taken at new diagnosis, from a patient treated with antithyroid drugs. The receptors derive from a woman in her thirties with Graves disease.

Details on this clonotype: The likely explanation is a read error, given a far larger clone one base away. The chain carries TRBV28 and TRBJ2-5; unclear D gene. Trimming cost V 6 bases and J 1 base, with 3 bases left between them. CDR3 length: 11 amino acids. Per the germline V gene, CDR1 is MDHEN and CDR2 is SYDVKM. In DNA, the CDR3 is TGTGCCAGCAGATTCCAAGAGACCCAGTACTTC. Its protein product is CASRFQETQYF.

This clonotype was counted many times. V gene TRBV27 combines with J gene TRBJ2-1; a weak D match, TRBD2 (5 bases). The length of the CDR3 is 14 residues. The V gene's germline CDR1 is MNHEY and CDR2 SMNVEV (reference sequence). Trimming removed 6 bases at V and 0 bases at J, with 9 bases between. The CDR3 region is CASSRGSSYNEQFF. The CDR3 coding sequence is TGTGCCAGCAGCCGAGGGAGCTCCTACAATGAGCAGTTCTTC.

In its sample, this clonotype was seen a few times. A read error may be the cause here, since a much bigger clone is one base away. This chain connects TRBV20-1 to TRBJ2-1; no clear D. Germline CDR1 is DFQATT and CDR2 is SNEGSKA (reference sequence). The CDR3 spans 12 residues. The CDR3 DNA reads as TGCAGTGCTATGCCGGGTCTATATGAGCACTTCTTC. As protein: CSAMPGLYEHFF.

The CDR3 reads CASSQDGTSGKFRIYNEQFF. DNA of the CDR3: TGTGCCAGCAGCCAAGATGGGACTAGCGGGAAATTCAGGATCTACAATGAGCAGTTCTTC. The chain carries TRBV4-2 and TRBJ2-1; 13 nucleotides match TRBD2. Germline CDR1 LGHNA, CDR2 YNFKEQ. The CDR3 has 20 residues. Trimming at V came to 0 bases and at J to 3 bases, leaving 11 bases not matched to a gene.

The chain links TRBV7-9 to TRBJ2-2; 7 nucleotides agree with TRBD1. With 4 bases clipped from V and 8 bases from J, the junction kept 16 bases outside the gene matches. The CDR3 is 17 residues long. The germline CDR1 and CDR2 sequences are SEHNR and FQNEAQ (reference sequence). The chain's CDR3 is CASSSDRAVGLPGELFF. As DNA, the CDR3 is TGTGCCAGCAGCTCCGACAGGGCTGTTGGCCTTCCGGGGGAGCTGTTTTTT.

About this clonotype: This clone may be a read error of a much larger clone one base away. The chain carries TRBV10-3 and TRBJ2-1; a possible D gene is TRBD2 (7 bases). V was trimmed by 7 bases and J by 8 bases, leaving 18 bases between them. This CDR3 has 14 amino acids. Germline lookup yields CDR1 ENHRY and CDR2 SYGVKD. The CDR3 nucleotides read TGTGCCATCAAAGGCGGAGGGGGGGACGATGAGCAGTTCTTC. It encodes CAIKGGGGDDEQFF.

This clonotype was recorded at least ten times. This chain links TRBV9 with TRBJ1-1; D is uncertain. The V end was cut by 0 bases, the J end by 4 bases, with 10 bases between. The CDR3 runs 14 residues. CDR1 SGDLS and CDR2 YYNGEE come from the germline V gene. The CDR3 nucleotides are TGTGCCAGCAGCGTAGAAGGATTGAGCACTGAAGCTTTCTTT. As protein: CASSVEGLSTEAFF.

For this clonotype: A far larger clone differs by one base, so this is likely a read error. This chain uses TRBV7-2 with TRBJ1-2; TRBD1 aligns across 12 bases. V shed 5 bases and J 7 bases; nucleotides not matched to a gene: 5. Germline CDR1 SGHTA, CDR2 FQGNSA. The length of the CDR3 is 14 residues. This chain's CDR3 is CASSPGTGGFGYTF. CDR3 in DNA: TGTGCCAGCAGCCCCGGGACAGGGGGCTTTGGCTACACCTTC.

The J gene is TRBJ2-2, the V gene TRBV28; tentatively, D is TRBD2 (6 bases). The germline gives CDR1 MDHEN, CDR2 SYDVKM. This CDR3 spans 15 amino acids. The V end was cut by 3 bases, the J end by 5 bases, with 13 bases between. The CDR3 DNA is TGTGCCAGCAGTTTCGCGGGATCTATTACCGGGGAGCTGTTTTTT. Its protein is CASSFAGSITGELFF.

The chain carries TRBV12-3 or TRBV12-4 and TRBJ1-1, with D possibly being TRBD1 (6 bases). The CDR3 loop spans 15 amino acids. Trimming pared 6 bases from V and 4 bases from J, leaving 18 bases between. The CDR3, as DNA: TGTGCCAGCAGCCCAAGACAGGTAGGGATCACTGAAGCTTTCTTT. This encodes CASSPRQVGITEAFF.

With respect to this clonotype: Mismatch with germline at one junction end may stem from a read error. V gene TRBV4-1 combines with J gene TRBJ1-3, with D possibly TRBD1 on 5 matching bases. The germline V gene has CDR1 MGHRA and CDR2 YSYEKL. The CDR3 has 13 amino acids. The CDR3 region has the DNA TGCGCCAGCAGCCCCCAGAGGGGAAACACCAGATATTTT. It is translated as CASSPQRGNTRYF.

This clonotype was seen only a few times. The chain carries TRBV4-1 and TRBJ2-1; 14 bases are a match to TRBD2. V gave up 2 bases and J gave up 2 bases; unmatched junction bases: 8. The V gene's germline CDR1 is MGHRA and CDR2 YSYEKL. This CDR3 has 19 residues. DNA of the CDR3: TGCGCCAGCAGCCAAAAGACTAGCGGGAGGGCCAGGACCTACAATGAGCAGTTCTTC. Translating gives CASSQKTSGRARTYNEQFF.

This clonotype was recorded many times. The CDR3 coding sequence is TGTGCCAGCAGCTCCTTAAAGACGACAGGGAGGGGTAGCGAGCAGTACTTC. It is translated as CASSSLKTTGRGSEQYF. The V call is TRBV27, the J call TRBJ2-7; D is perhaps TRBD1 or TRBD2 (7 bases each). V dropped 6 bases and J dropped 6 bases, with 27 bases sitting between them. CDR1 is MNHEY and CDR2 is SMNVEV in the germline V gene (reference sequence). This CDR3 is 17 amino acids long.

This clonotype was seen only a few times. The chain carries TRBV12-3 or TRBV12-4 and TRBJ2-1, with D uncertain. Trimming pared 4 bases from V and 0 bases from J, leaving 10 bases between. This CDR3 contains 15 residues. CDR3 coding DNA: TGTGCCAGCAGTTGGTTGAGGAGCTCCTACAATGAGCAGTTCTTC. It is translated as CASSWLRSSYNEQFF.

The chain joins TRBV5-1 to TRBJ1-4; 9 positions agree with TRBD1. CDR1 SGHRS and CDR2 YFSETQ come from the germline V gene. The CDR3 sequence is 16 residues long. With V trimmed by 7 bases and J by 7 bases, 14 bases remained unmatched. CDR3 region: CASAGTGLGESEKLFF. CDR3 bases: TGCGCCAGCGCCGGGACAGGGCTTGGGGAGTCTGAAAAACTGTTTTTT.

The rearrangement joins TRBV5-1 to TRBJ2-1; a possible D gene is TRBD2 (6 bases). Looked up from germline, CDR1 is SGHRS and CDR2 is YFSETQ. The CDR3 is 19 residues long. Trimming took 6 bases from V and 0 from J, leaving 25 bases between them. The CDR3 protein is CASTSLTGASLSSYNEQFF. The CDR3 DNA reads TGCGCCAGCACCTCCCTAACGGGAGCTAGTTTGAGCTCCTACAATGAGCAGTTCTTC.

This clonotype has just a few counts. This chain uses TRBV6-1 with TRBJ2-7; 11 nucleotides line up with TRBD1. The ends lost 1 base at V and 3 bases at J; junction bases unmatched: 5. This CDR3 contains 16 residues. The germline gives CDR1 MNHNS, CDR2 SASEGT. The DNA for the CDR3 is TGTGCCAGCAGTGAAGAAGCCGGGACAGGGGGCTACGAGCAGTACTTC. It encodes CASSEEAGTGGYEQYF.

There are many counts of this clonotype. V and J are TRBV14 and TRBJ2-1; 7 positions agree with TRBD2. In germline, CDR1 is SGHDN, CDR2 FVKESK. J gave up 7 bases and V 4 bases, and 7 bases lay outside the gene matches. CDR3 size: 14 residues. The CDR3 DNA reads TGTGCCAGCAGCCGAGTCGGGGAGGGGAATGAGCAGTTCTTC. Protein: CASSRVGEGNEQFF.